The source of this TCR beta chain is a study of cytomegalovirus exposure and HLA in healthy donors. General study results and limits: In a later analysis, several top co-occurrence clusters appeared linked to parvovirus B19, influenza, CMV and Epstein-Barr virus.

Donors consisted of healthy bone marrow donors. This clone was seen once. The antigen is undetermined. The PCR contained 60 Vbeta and 13 Jbeta primers. Sequencing was performed with immunoSEQ multiplex PCR; in TCRdb, only in-frame clones are kept and a portion is missing. Of about 140,000 clones listed, almost 85% were seen once; the top ten hold about 1.5%. This CDR3 comprises 15 residues. V trimming: 11 bases; J trimming: 6 bases; junction bases outside the gene matches: 13. CDR1 and CDR2 from the germline V gene are SNHLY and FYNNEI. The material sequenced was PBMCs. The clonotype was recovered from a man in his thirties or forties in good health and CMV-seropositive. This chain links TRBV2 with TRBJ1-1, with 12 bases fitting TRBD1. The CDR3 DNA follows: TGTGCCTCCTCGGGGACAGGGGGCATTGGCGCTGAAGCTTTCTTT. This translates into CASSGTGGIGAEAFF.